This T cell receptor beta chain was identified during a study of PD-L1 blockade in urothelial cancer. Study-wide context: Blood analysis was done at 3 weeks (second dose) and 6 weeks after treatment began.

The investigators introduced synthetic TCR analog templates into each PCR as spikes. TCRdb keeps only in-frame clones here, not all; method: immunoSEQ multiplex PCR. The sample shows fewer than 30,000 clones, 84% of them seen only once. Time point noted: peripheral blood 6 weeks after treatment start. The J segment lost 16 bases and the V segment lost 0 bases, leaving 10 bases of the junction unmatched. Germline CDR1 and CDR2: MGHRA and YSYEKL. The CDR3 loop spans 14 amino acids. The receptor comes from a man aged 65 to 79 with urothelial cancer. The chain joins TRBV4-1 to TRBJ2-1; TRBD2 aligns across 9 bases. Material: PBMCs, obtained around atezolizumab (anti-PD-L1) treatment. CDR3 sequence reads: CASSQDLSSGAPFF. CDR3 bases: TGCGCCAGCAGCCAAGACCTATCTAGCGGGGCCCCTTTCTTC.